This T cell receptor beta chain was found in a study of blood T cell repertoires in COVID-19. In the study overall: Acute and convalescent COVID-19 samples came from the United States, Italy and Spain.

V gave up 3 bases and J gave up 0 bases; unmatched junction bases: 4. CDR1 is SGHRS and CDR2 is YFSETQ in the germline V gene. This CDR3 spans 15 amino acids. In the original analysis: Estimated nucleated cell counts came from reference gene primer amplification. Clones were read by immunoSEQ multiplex PCR, and TCRdb kept only the in-frame ones, dropping some. V and J calls and clone size are copied from that table; D and trimming were computed from the DNA. The table includes more than 70,000 clones, less than 95% detected once. The chain carries TRBV5-1 and TRBJ2-3; TRBD2 matches at 7 bases. This clonotype was obtained from a woman under 30 with acute or convalescent COVID-19. Sequencing was performed on peripheral blood. CDR3 DNA: TGCGCCAGCAGCTCCCGGGGGGACAGCACAGATACGCAGTATTTT. Residues: CASSSRGDSTDTQYF. Full variable domain (rest looked up from reference TRBV5-1 and TRBJ2-3): KAGVTQTPRYLIKTRGQQVTLSCSPISGHRSVSWYQQTPGQGLQFLFEYFSETQRNKGNFPGRFSGRQFSNSRSEMNVSTLELGDSALYLCASSSRGDSTDTQYFGPGTRLTVL.